Presented here are 21 T cell receptor beta chains from one specimen sequenced in a study of blood T cell repertoires in COVID-19. Using immunoSEQ multiplex PCR, the repertoire was profiled, and TCRdb retains in-frame clones only, with some absent. In the table there are a few hundred thousand clones, about 88% of which are singletons. Sequencing was done on a sample of peripheral blood. The origin of the receptors is a woman aged 25 to 39 with COVID-19, enrolled during active disease.

The chain combines TRBV3-1 (or the pseudogene TRBV3-2) with TRBJ1-3; D is perhaps TRBD1 (6 bases). Trimming stripped 2 bases from V and 2 bases from J, with 7 bases between. Germline V CDR1 and CDR2: LGHDT, YNNKEL (reference sequence). The CDR3 length is 14 residues. This CDR3 is CASSQSGAGNTIYF. For the CDR3, the DNA is TGTGCCAGCAGCCAATCAGGGGCTGGAAACACCATATATTTT.

The J gene is TRBJ2-1, the V gene TRBV6-4; 13 bases fit TRBD2. In germline, CDR1 is MRHNA, CDR2 SNTAGT. V lost 8 bases, J lost 7 bases, and 8 bases stayed unmatched. There are 15 residues in the CDR3. The CDR3 sequence is CASATGLAGANEQFF. The DNA for the CDR3 is TGTGCCAGCGCTACCGGACTAGCGGGAGCGAATGAGCAGTTCTTC.

This clone was found a few times. The chain is built from TRBV2 and TRBJ1-2; TRBD1 matches at 7 bases. The CDR3 is 14 residues long. V shed 3 bases, J shed 3 bases, and the junction held 4 bases outside the gene matches. Germline CDR1 reads SNHLY; CDR2 reads FYNNEI. The CDR3 reads CASSDLGTDYGYTF. CDR3 coding DNA: TGTGCCAGCAGTGACCTTGGGACAGACTATGGCTACACCTTC.

The chain joins TRBV7-2 to TRBJ2-7; 7 bases agree with TRBD2. The CDR3 is 15 amino acids. Trimming took 4 bases from V and 5 from J; bases not matched to a gene: 11. The V gene's germline CDR1 is SGHTA and CDR2 FQGNSA. The CDR3 here is CASSSQGGTHHEQYF. CDR3 DNA sequence: TGTGCCAGCAGCTCCCAGGGAGGGACCCACCACGAGCAGTACTTC.

This sequence joins TRBV25-1 and TRBJ1-3, with 7 bases lining up with TRBD1. This CDR3 is 16 amino acids long. J gave up 4 bases and V 9 bases, and 15 bases lay outside the gene matches. Germline CDR1 reads MGHDK; CDR2 reads SYGVNS. The CDR3 loop reads CASSWTGRGSGNTIYF. The CDR3 DNA sequence: TGTGCCAGTTCCTGGACAGGTCGAGGATCGGGAAACACCATATATTTT.

The J gene is TRBJ2-2, the V gene TRBV11-2, with TRBD2 matching over 8 bases. This CDR3 has 16 amino acids. V was clipped by 1 base and J by 7 bases; unmatched bases: 8. Per germline, CDR1 SGHAT and CDR2 FQNNGV. The CDR3 DNA reads as TGTGCCAGCAGCTTAGTAGGGGTAGCGGGGAGCGGGGAGCTGTTTTTT. Its protein product is CASSLVGVAGSGELFF. Full variable domain (rest looked up from reference TRBV11-2 and TRBJ2-2): EAGVAQSPRYKIIEKRQSVAFWCNPISGHATLYWYQQILGQGPKLLIQFQNNGVVDDSQLPKDRFSAERLKGVDSTLKIQPAKLEDSAVYLCASSLVGVAGSGELFFGEGSRLTVL.

As DNA, the CDR3 is TGTGCCAGTAGTCCTTTGGGGACAGGGTTTGCAGATACGCAGTATTTT. Amino acid sequence: CASSPLGTGFADTQYF. J is TRBJ2-3 and V is TRBV19; TRBD1 matches at 9 bases. CDR1 and CDR2 from the germline V gene are LNHDA and SQIVND (reference sequence). After removal of 5 bases from V and 4 bases from J, the junction contained 10 bases not matched to a gene. This CDR3 has 16 amino acids.

The chain is built from TRBV7-3 and TRBJ1-1, with 12 bases lining up with TRBD1. There are 13 residues in the CDR3. J gave up 11 bases and V 3 bases, and 4 bases lay outside the gene matches. Germline loops: CDR1 SGHTA, CDR2 FQGTGA. For the CDR3, the DNA is TGTGCCAGCAGCTTGGGACAGGGGGCAGTGGCTTTCTTT. Its protein is CASSLGQGAVAFF.

The chain joins TRBV19 to TRBJ2-7, with 9 bases fitting TRBD2. The CDR3 extends over 16 amino acids. Losses at the gene ends were 5 bases for V and 5 bases for J; bases not matched to a gene: 13. In germline, CDR1 is LNHDA, CDR2 SQIVND (reference sequence). CDR3 in DNA: TGTGCCAGTAGTTCCCCCTTAGCGGGAGCGGAAAACGAGCAGTACTTC. It translates to CASSSPLAGAENEQYF.

The chain is built from TRBV11-3 and TRBJ1-3; TRBD1 might be the D (6 bases). Trimming shortened V by 1 base and J by 0 bases, and 7 bases separated the two germline ends. This CDR3 is 15 amino acids long. Germline assignment: CDR1 SGHNT and CDR2 YENEEA. In DNA form, the CDR3 reads TGTGCCAGCAGCTTAGGGACAGCCTCTGGAAACACCATATATTTT. This codes for CASSLGTASGNTIYF. Drawing the rest from reference TRBV11-3 and TRBJ1-3, the complete variable domain is EAGVVQSPRYKIIEKKQPVAFWCNPISGHNTLYWYLQNLGQGPELLIRYENEEAVDDSQLPKDRFSAERLKGVDSTLKIQPAELGDSAVYLCASSLGTASGNTIYFGEGSWLTVV.

This clone was counted between two and nine times. The J gene is TRBJ1-2, the V gene TRBV5-1; 10 nucleotides line up with TRBD1. Unmatched junction bases numbered 6, after V lost 0 bases and J lost 1 base. Per germline, CDR1 SGHRS and CDR2 YFSETQ. The CDR3 spans 17 residues. CDR3 residues: CASSLVRQGAINYGYTF. The CDR3 DNA sequence: TGCGCCAGCAGCTTGGTGCGACAGGGGGCCATTAACTATGGCTACACCTTC.

This chain links TRBV6-5 with TRBJ1-5; 7 bases match TRBD1. The CDR3 consists of 13 residues. Germline-derived CDR1 and CDR2 are MNHEY and SVGAGI. J was trimmed by 1 base and V by 6 bases; bases with no gene match: 0. DNA for the CDR3: TGTGCCAGCAGACAGGGGAGCAATCAGCCCCAGCATTTT. It encodes CASRQGSNQPQHF.

The rearrangement uses TRBV10-1 and TRBJ2-1; 10 nucleotides line up with TRBD2. The CDR3 is 14 residues long. After removal of 5 bases from V and 6 bases from J, the junction contained 4 bases not matched to a gene. Per the germline V gene, CDR1 is WNHNN and CDR2 is SYGVQD (reference sequence). The CDR3 nucleotides are TGCGCCAGCAGTTCGTCTAGCGGGAGCAATGAGCAGTTCTTC. Protein sequence: CASSSSSGSNEQFF.

The rearrangement uses TRBV4-3 and TRBJ2-5; D perhaps matches TRBD2 (7 bases). Deletions cut 1 base from V and 2 bases from J, with 20 bases between. CDR3 length: 18 amino acids. In germline, CDR1 is LGHNA, CDR2 YSLEER. For the CDR3, the DNA is TGCGCCAGCAGCCAAGGTTTTGGGGCGGGGGCGGTACAAGAGACCCAGTACTTC. This translates into CASSQGFGAGAVQETQYF.

The V gene is TRBV6-2 or TRBV6-3, the J gene TRBJ2-5; 8 positions match TRBD2. Per the germline V gene, CDR1 is MNHEY and CDR2 is SVGEGT. The CDR3 covers 16 residues. V lost 0 bases, J lost 0 bases, and 3 bases stayed unmatched. The DNA for the CDR3 is TGTGCCAGCAGTTACTCGAGACTAGCGCACCAAGAGACCCAGTACTTC. Encoded protein: CASSYSRLAHQETQYF.

This clone has a single count. The CDR3: CAISASSYEQYF. The CDR3 nucleotides are TGTGCCATCAGTGCCTCCTCCTACGAGCAGTACTTC. The chain carries TRBV10-3 and TRBJ2-7; no clear D gene. The germline V and J ends were trimmed by 4 bases and 0 bases, with 4 bases remaining between them. The V gene's germline CDR1 is ENHRY and CDR2 SYGVKD. The CDR3 covers 12 residues.

The CDR3 loop reads CASGTGRRGYTF. CDR3 sequence (DNA): TGTGCCAGCGGGACAGGGCGACGCGGCTACACCTTC. The chain recombines TRBV5-4 with TRBJ1-2; 9 bases map to TRBD1. With V trimmed by 7 bases and J by 8 bases, 6 bases remained unmatched. This CDR3 contains 12 residues. Germline values: CDR1 SGHNT, CDR2 YYREEE (reference sequence).

This clone has just a few counts. The chain recombines TRBV7-2 with TRBJ2-7; no clear D. Germline V lookup: CDR1 SGHTA, CDR2 FQGNSA. V lost 1 base and J 7 bases, leaving 14 bases between the germline ends. The CDR3 is made up of 14 amino acids. The CDR3 is CASSLGPGIGEQYF. The CDR3 DNA reads as TGTGCCAGCAGCTTAGGCCCAGGTATAGGTGAGCAGTACTTC.

The genes are TRBV15 and TRBJ1-2, with 8 bases fitting TRBD1. This CDR3 comprises 16 residues. Germline CDR1 is LNHNV and CDR2 is YYDKDF (reference sequence). The V gene end was trimmed by 0 bases and the J gene end by 7 bases; junction bases not matched to a gene: 10. CDR3 sequence reads: CATSRDLGQGALGYTF. The CDR3 DNA reads as TGTGCCACCAGCAGAGATCTCGGACAGGGTGCGCTTGGCTACACCTTC.

This chain links TRBV28 with TRBJ1-2; 10 positions match TRBD1. The CDR3 is made up of 15 amino acids. The junction had 8 bases not matched to a gene; V was cut back by 6 bases and J by 4 bases. Germline V gene data show CDR1 as MDHEN and CDR2 as SYDVKM. CDR3 residues: CASSPDRGRVYGYTF. CDR3 coding DNA: TGTGCCAGCAGCCCAGACAGGGGGCGGGTCTATGGCTACACCTTC.

The CDR3 DNA reads as TGTGCCAGCAGCCCGGTCCATAATCAGCCCCAGCATTTT. Protein: CASSPVHNQPQHF. The chain has TRBV7-9 and TRBJ1-5; D ambiguous. Germline CDR1 SEHNR, CDR2 FQNEAQ (reference sequence). V gave up 5 bases and J gave up 4 bases, with 9 bases separating them. The CDR3 runs to 13 residues.